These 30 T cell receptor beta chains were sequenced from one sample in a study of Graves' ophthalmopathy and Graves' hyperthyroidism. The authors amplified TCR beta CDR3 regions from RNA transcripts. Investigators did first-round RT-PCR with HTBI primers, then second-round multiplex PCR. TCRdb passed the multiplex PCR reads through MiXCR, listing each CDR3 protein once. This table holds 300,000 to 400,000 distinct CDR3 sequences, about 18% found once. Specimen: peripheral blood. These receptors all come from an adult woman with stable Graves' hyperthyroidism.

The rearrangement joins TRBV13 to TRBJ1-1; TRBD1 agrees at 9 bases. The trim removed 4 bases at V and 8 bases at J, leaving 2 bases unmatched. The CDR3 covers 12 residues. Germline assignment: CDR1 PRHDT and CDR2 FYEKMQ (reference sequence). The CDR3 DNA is TGTGCCAGCAGCTCGGGACAGGGAGAAGCTTTCTTT. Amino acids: CASSSGQGEAFF.

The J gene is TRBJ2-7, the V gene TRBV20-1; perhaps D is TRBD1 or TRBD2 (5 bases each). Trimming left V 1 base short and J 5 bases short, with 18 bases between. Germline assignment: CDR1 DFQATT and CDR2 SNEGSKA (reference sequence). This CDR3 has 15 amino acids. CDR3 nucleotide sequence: TGCAGTGCTAGAGGGCGCCCGGGGCATAAGGACGAGCAGTACTTC. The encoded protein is CSARGRPGHKDEQYF.

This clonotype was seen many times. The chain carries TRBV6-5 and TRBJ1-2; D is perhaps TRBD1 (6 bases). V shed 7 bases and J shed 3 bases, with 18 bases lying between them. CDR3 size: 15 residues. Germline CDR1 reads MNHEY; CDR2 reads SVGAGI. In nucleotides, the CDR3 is TGTGCCAGCAAGGTCCGGGACACCGAACACTATGGCTACACCTTC. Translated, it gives CASKVRDTEHYGYTF.

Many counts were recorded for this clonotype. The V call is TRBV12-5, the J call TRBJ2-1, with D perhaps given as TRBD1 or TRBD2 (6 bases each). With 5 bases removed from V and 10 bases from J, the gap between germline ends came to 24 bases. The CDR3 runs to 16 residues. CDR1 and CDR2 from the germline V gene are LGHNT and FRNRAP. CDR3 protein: CASGPGGQGLSYEQFF. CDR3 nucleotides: TGTGCTAGTGGTCCCGGAGGGCAGGGGTTGAGTTACGAGCAGTTCTTC. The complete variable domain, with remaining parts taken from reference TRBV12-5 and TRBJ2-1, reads DARVTQTPRHKVTEMGQEVTMRCQPILGHNTVFWYRQTMMQGLELLAYFRNRAPLDDSGMPKDRFSAEMPDATLATLKIQPSEPRDSAVYFCASGPGGQGLSYEQFFGPGTRLTVL.

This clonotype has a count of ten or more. The chain's CDR3 is CASGSNRGGGISGDEQYF. The CDR3 DNA follows: TGTGCCAGCGGTTCGAACCGGGGCGGCGGGATCAGCGGTGACGAGCAGTACTTC. The chain employs TRBV28 and TRBJ2-7, with D tentatively TRBD2 (6 bases). This CDR3 comprises 18 residues. CDR1 is MDHEN, CDR2 SYDVKM, per germline. The V gene lost 8 bases and the J gene lost 5 bases, with 31 bases spanning the gap.

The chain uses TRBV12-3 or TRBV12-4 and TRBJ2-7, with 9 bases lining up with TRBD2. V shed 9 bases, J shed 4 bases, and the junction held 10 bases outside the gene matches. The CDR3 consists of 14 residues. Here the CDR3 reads CASRGGGDGYEQYF. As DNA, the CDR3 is TGTGCCAGTAGAGGCGGGGGGGACGGTTACGAGCAGTACTTC.

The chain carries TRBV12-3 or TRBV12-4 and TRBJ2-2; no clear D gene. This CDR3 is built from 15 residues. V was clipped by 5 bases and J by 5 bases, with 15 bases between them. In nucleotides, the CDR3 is TGTGCCAGCAGTCCCCCCATACGAACAACCGGGGAGCTGTTTTTT. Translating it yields CASSPPIRTTGELFF.

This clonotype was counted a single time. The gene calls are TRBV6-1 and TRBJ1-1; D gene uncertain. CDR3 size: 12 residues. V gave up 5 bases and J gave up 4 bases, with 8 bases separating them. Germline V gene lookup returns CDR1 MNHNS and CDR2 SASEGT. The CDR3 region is CASSPTRTEAFF. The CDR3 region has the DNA TGTGCCAGCAGTCCAACCCGCACTGAAGCTTTCTTT.

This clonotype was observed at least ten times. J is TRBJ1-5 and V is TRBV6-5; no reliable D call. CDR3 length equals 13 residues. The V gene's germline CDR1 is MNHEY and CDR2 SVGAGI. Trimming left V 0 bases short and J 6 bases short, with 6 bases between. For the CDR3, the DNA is TGTGCCAGCAGTTACTCGACTCGTCAGCCCCAGCATTTT. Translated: CASSYSTRQPQHF.

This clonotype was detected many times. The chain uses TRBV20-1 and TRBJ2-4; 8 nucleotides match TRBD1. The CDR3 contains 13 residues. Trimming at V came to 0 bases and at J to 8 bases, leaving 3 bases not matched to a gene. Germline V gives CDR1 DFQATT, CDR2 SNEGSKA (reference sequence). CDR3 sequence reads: CSARDPTGDIQYF. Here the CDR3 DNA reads TGCAGTGCTAGAGACCCGACAGGGGACATTCAGTACTTC.

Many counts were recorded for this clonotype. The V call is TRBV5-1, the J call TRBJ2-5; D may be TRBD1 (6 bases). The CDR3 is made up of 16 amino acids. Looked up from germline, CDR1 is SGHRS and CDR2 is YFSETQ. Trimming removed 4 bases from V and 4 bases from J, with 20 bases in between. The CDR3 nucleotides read TGCGCCAGCAGCCGACGAACAGGGTCTCTAGGAGAGACCCAGTACTTC. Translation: CASSRRTGSLGETQYF. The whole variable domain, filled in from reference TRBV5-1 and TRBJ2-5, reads KAGVTQTPRYLIKTRGQQVTLSCSPISGHRSVSWYQQTPGQGLQFLFEYFSETQRNKGNFPGRFSGRQFSNSRSEMNVSTLELGDSALYLCASSRRTGSLGETQYFGPGTRLLVL.

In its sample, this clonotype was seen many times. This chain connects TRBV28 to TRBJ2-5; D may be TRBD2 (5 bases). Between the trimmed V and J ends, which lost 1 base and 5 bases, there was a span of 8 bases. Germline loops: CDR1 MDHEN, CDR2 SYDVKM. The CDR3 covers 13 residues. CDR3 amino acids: CASSLYSGETQYF. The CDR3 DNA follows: TGTGCCAGCAGTTTATATTCGGGGGAGACCCAGTACTTC.

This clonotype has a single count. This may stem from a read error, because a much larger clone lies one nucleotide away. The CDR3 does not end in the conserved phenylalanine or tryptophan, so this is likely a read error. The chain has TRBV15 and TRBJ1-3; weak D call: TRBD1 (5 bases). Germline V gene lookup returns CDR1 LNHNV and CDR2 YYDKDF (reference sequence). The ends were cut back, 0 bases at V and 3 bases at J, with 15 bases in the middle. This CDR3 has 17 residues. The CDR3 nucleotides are TGTGCCACCAGCAGAGATCGCAGGGCCTCCGGTGGAAACACCATATATGTT. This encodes CATSRDRRASGGNTIYV.

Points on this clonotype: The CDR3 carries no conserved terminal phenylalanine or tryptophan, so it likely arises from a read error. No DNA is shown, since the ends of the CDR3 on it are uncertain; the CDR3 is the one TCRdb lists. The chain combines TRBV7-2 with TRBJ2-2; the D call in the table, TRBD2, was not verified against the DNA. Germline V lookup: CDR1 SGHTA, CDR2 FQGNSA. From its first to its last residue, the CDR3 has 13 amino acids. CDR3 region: CASSGRTRGWLCL.

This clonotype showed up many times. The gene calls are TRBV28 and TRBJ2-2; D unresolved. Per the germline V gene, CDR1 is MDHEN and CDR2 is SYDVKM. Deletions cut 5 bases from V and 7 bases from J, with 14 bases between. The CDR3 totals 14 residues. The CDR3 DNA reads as TGTGCCAGCAGTCCCCTTATAGGGCACGGGGAGCTGTTTTTT. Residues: CASSPLIGHGELFF.

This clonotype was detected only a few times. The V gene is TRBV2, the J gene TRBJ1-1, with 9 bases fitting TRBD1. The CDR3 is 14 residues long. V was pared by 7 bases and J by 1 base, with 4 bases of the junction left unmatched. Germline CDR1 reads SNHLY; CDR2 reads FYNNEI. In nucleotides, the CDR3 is TGTGCCAGCAAAAAGGGACAGGGGAACACTGAAGCTTTCTTT. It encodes CASKKGQGNTEAFF.

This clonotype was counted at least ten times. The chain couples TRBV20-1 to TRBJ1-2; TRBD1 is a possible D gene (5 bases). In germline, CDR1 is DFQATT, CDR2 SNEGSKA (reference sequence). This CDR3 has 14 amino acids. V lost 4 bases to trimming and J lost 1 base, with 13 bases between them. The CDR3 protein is CSATSGTDNYGYTF. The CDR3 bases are TGCAGTGCTACCTCCGGGACCGATAACTATGGCTACACCTTC.

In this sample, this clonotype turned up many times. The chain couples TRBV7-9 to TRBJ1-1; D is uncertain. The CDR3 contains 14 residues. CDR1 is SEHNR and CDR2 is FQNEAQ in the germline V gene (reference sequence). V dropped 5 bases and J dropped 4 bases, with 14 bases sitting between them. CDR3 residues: CASSQEVRSTEAFF. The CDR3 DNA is TGTGCCAGCAGCCAAGAGGTACGGAGCACTGAAGCTTTCTTT.

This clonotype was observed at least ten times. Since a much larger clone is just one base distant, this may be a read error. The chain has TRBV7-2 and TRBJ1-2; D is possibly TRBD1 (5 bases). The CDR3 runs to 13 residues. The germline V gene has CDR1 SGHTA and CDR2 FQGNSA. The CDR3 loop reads CASSNDRNYDYTF. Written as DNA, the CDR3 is TGTGCCAGCAGCAATGACAGAAACTATGACTACACCTTC.

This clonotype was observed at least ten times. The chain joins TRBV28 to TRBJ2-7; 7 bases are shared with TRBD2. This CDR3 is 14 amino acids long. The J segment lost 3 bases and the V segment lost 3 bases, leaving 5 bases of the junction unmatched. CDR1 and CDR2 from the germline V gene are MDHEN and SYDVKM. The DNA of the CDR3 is TGTGCCAGCAGTTTGTCCCCGGGGGGCTACGAGCAGTACTTC. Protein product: CASSLSPGGYEQYF.

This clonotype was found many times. The CDR3 nucleotides are TGTGCCAGCAGTTTTAGCACAGATACGCAGTATTTT. Protein sequence: CASSFSTDTQYF. The chain employs TRBV6-5 and TRBJ2-3; D remains ambiguous. In germline, CDR1 is MNHEY, CDR2 SVGAGI. There are 12 residues in the CDR3. Trimming shortened V by 4 bases and J by 0 bases, and 2 bases separated the two germline ends.

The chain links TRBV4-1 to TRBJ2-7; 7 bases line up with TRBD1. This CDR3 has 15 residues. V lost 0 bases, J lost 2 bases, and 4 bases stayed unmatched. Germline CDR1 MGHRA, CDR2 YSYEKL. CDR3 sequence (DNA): TGCGCCAGCAGCCAAGAAAAAGGGGGCCCCTACGAGCAGTACTTC. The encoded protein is CASSQEKGGPYEQYF.

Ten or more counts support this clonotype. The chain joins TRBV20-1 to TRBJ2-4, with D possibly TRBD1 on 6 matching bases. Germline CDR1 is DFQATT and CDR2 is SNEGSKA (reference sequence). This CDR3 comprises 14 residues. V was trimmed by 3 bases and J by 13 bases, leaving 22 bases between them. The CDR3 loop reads CSARGAESQNPQYF. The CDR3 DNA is TGCAGTGCTAGGGGGGCGGAATCCCAGAACCCACAGTACTTC.

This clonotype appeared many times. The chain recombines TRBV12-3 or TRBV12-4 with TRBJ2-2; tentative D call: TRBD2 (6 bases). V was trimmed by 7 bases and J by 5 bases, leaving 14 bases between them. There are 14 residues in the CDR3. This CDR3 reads CASTGGAGTGELFF. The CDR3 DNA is TGTGCCAGCACGGGCGGCGCGGGAACCGGGGAGCTGTTTTTT.

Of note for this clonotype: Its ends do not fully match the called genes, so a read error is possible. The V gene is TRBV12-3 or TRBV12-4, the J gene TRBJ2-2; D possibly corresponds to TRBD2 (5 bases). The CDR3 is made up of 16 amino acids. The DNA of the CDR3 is TGTGCCAGCAGCTCCCGGACCGTCTCGAACGCCGGGGAGTTGTTTTTT. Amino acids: CASSSRTVSNAGELFF.

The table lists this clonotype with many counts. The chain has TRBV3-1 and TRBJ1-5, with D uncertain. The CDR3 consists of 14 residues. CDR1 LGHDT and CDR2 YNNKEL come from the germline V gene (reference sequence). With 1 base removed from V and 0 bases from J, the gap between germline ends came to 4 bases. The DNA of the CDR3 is TGTGCCAGCAGCCAAGCGGTTAGCAATCAGCCCCAGCATTTT. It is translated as CASSQAVSNQPQHF.

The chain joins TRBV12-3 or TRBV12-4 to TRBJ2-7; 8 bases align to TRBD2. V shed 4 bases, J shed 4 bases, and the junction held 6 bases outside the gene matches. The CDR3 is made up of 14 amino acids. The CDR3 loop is CASSSGLVLYEQYF. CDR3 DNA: TGTGCCAGCAGTTCGGGACTAGTTTTATACGAGCAGTACTTC.

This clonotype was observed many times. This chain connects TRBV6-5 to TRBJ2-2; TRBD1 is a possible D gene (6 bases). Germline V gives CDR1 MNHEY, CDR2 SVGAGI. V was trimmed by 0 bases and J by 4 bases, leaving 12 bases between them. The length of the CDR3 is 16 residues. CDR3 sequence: CASSYSTGRITGELFF. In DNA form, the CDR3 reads TGTGCCAGCAGTTACTCCACAGGGAGAATCACCGGGGAGCTGTTTTTT.

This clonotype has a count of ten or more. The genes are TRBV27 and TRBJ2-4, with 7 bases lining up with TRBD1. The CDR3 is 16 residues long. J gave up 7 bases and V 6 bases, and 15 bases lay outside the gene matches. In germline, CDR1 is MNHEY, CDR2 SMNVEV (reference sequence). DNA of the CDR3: TGTGCCAGCAGACCCATCTTAAGGGGGCGAAGGAACATTCAGTACTTC. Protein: CASRPILRGRRNIQYF.

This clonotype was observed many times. CDR3 in DNA: TGTGCCAGCAGACTTGGGACCGGACAGGGGTCCTACGAGCAGTACTTC. Its protein is CASRLGTGQGSYEQYF. The rearrangement joins TRBV11-1 to TRBJ2-7; TRBD1 matches at 9 bases. The CDR3 runs 16 residues. Trimming took 6 bases from V and 1 from J; bases not matched to a gene: 10. Germline assignment: CDR1 SGHAT and CDR2 FQDESV (reference sequence).